The present T cell receptor beta chain was sequenced within a study of T cell responses to AZD1222 COVID-19 vaccine. On this clone itself: The antigen remains unidentified.

Study-wide points: Close to half of all spike-specific TCRs reportedly target regions of the variants that are unmutated. Compared with day 0, the breadth and depth of the Spike-specific TCR repertoire rose significantly after two doses of AZD1222.

Only in-frame clones appear in the TCRdb table, and some are missing; sequencing was by immunoSEQ multiplex PCR. The table lists roughly 180,000 clones, about 89% of them singletons, with about 3.5% in the top ten. Germline CDR1 is SGHKS and CDR2 is YYEKEE (reference sequence). Trimming took off 4 bases at V and 6 bases at J, with 6 bases between the two ends. The CDR3 extends over 11 amino acids. This clonotype was obtained from an adult who received the AZD1222 COVID-19 vaccine. This chain uses TRBV5-5 with TRBJ2-3; D call uncertain. Sample: peripheral blood, taken 28 days after the second AZD1222 dose. The CDR3, as DNA: TGTGCCAGCAGCGAGTGGGATACGCAGTATTTT. Translating it yields CASSEWDTQYF.